The 14 T cell receptor beta chains below all came from one sample that was sequenced in a study of CD8+ T cells in alopecia areata. cDNA reverse transcribed from extracted RNA served as the sequencing template. Some clones are missing from TCRdb's copy, which holds only in-frame ones; the method was immunoSEQ multiplex PCR. The sample counts more than 250,000 clones, none seen once; the ten largest own 1.2%. The pooled cutaneous lymph node cells were sorted using several markers (CD4, CD8alpha, NKG2D, NKG2ACE and others). Sequences were obtained from CD4+ T cells sorted from a lymph node. These receptors came from a C3H/HeJ mouse with alopecia areata. As its MHC haplotype, the strain has H2-k.

A remark on this clone: The germline and genes are mouse ones. The read ends 4 residues shy of where the CDR3 ends; the end is completed using the germline J gene. V and J are TRBV13-1 and TRBJ1-1, with D perhaps TRBD1 (6 bases). The germline CDR1 and CDR2 sequences are NSHNY and SYGAGN. Trimming cost V 3 bases and J 4 bases, with 16 bases left between them. This CDR3 has 15 residues. This CDR3 reads CASSGGPGQITEVFF. Incomplete CDR3 DNA: TGTGCCAGCAGTGGGGGTCCGGGACAAATCACA.

With regard to this clone: A much bigger clone sits one base away, suggesting this may be a read error. The genes are named according to mouse. The CDR3 is cut off 4 residues early in the read; its end comes from the germline J gene. Other DNA sequences in the sample encode the same CDR3. J is TRBJ2-5 and V is TRBV13-2, with 8 bases that match TRBD2. CDR1 is NNHNN and CDR2 is SYGAGS in the germline V gene (reference sequence). This CDR3 is built from 13 residues. The CDR3 spells CASGDWGEDTQYF. The DNA read from the CDR3 is TGTGCCAGCGGTGACTGGGGGGAAGAC.

This clone was detected a few times. Mouse gene names apply. From the germline J gene comes the end of the CDR3, since the read stops 4 residues before it. This CDR3 is also generated by other DNA sequences in the sample. The rearrangement joins TRBV1 to TRBJ2-3; TRBD1 matches at 8 bases. The V gene's germline CDR1 is NSQYPW and CDR2 LRSPGD (reference sequence). The CDR3 has 15 amino acids. The V gene end was trimmed by 1 base and the J gene end by 1 base; junction bases not matched to a gene: 1. Partial CDR3 DNA: TGCACCTGCAGTGCAGTGGACAGGGGTGCAGAA. Encoded protein: CTCSAVDRGAE. The CDR3 as a whole reads CTCSAVDRGAETLYF.

Note on this clone: Gene names are the mouse ones. From the germline J gene comes the end of the CDR3, since the read stops 4 residues before it. The V and J genes are TRBV1 and TRBJ2-2; TRBD1 aligns across 8 bases. This CDR3 has 16 residues. With V trimmed by 1 base and J by 2 bases, 3 bases remained unmatched. CDR1 and CDR2 (germline): NSQYPW, LRSPGD (reference sequence). The CDR3 is CTCSAVRTGNTGQLYF. The CDR3 DNA, read in part, is TGCACCTGCAGTGCAGTAAGGACAGGGAACACCGGG.

In the case of this clone: These gene names are mouse names. The read ends 4 residues shy of where the CDR3 ends; the end is completed using the germline J gene. The chain links TRBV14 to TRBJ2-3, with TRBD2 matching over 7 bases. Germline assignment: CDR1 SGHDT and CDR2 FRDEAV. The V and J ends lost 4 bases and 0 bases, in that order; junction bases with no gene match: 8. This CDR3 has 16 residues. The sequenced part of the CDR3 DNA is TGTGCCAGCAGTCGGGGACTGTTTACTAGTGCAGAA. Amino acid sequence: CASSRGLFTSAE. The entire CDR3 sequence reads CASSRGLFTSAETLYF.

Comment on this clone: These gene names are mouse names. The CDR3 end falls 4 residues outside the read, so it is completed with the germline J gene. The chain joins TRBV13-3 to TRBJ2-5; weak D call: TRBD2 (5 bases). Trimming stripped 1 base from V and 0 bases from J, with 9 bases between. The V gene's germline CDR1 is NNHDY and CDR2 SYVADS. There are 15 residues in the CDR3. CDR3 loop: CASSDPWDNQDTQYF. The DNA read from the CDR3 is TGTGCCAGCAGTGATCCCTGGGATAACCAAGAC.

This clone turned up a few times. The genes are named according to mouse. The read terminates 4 residues ahead of where the CDR3 ends, so the germline J gene completes it. Other DNA sequences in the sample encode the same CDR3. The genes are TRBV4 and TRBJ2-2; D ambiguous. Germline V gene data show CDR1 as LGHDT and CDR2 as YNNKQL (reference sequence). The CDR3 loop spans 14 amino acids. The V end was cut by 3 bases, the J end by 2 bases, with 7 bases between. This CDR3 is CASSYGGNTGQLYF. The CDR3 DNA, read in part, is TGTGCCAGCAGCTACGGAGGGAACACCGGG.

On this clone: The genes are named according to mouse. The read terminates 4 residues ahead of where the CDR3 ends, so the germline J gene completes it. J is TRBJ2-7 and V is TRBV12-1, with D perhaps matching TRBD1 (6 bases). The CDR3 sequence is 15 residues long. CDR1 and CDR2 from the germline V gene are SGHSN and HYEKVE. Trimming took 0 bases from V and 2 from J, leaving 13 bases between them. CDR3: CASSLEGQGPYEQYF. The DNA read from the CDR3 is TGTGCCAGCTCTCTCGAAGGCCAGGGGCCCTAT.

This clone was counted a few times. The germline and genes are mouse ones. The read comes to an end 4 residues before the CDR3 does, leaving the germline J gene to fill in the end. The chain couples TRBV13-1 to TRBJ2-2; 12 bases fit TRBD2. Losses at the gene ends were 3 bases for V and 3 bases for J; bases not matched to a gene: 6. Looked up from germline, CDR1 is NSHNY and CDR2 is SYGAGN. CDR3 size: 17 residues. The DNA read from the CDR3 is TGTGCCAGCAGTGCGGACTGGGGGGGAGGGGACACCGGG. Encoded protein: CASSADWGGGDTG. In full, the CDR3 reads CASSADWGGGDTGQLYF.

A few counts support this clone. Genes and germline come from the mouse. The missing CDR3 end, 4 residues past where the read stops, is filled in from the germline J gene. The V and J genes are TRBV13-1 and TRBJ2-4; 7 bases match TRBD2. CDR3 length equals 15 residues. The germline V gene encodes CDR1 NSHNY and CDR2 SYGAGN. The J segment lost 0 bases and the V segment lost 1 base, leaving 2 bases of the junction unmatched. The CDR3 loop reads CASSDLGDSQNTLYF. The sequenced part of the CDR3 DNA is TGTGCCAGCAGTGATCTGGGGGATAGTCAAAAC.

Worth noting for this clone: All gene names here are mouse names. The read terminates 4 residues ahead of where the CDR3 ends, so the germline J gene completes it. This chain connects TRBV1 to TRBJ2-7; 9 nucleotides match TRBD2. CDR1 NSQYPW and CDR2 LRSPGD come from the germline V gene (reference sequence). The V segment lost 2 bases and the J segment 0 bases; nucleotides outside the gene matches: 5. The CDR3 runs 16 residues. CDR3 DNA (partial): TGCACCTGCAGTGCAAGACTGGGGGTAAGCTCCTAT. It specifies CTCSARLGVSSY. The full-length CDR3 reads as CTCSARLGVSSYEQYF.

Concerning this clone itself: These gene names are mouse names. The CDR3 end is not reached by the read, which stops 4 residues before it; the germline J gene fills it in. The chain combines TRBV13-3 with TRBJ2-3, with 10 positions matching TRBD2. V lost 6 bases, J lost 0 bases, and 4 bases stayed unmatched. There are 15 residues in the CDR3. Germline V CDR1 and CDR2: NNHDY, SYVADS. The chain's CDR3 is CASTRTGGSAETLYF. The CDR3 bases that were read are TGTGCCAGCACCAGGACTGGGGGAAGTGCAGAA.

As for this clone: Mouse gene names apply. With the read ending 4 residues before the CDR3 end, the germline J gene is used to fill in that end. Within the sample, other DNA sequences also encode this same CDR3. J is TRBJ1-2 and V is TRBV13-1; 7 bases map to TRBD1. This CDR3 is built from 15 residues. CDR1 and CDR2 from the germline V gene are NSHNY and SYGAGN. After removal of 2 bases from V and 0 bases from J, the junction contained 4 bases not matched to a gene. Here the CDR3 reads CASSDGQGANSDYTF. The sequenced CDR3 bases are TGTGCCAGCAGTGACGGGCAGGGGGCAAACTCC.

This clone has just a few counts. The gene names given are mouse names. The CDR3 goes on 4 residues after the read ends, and that part is filled in from the germline J gene. V usage is TRBV13-1 and J usage is TRBJ2-5; 9 bases line up with TRBD2. The CDR3 has 16 residues. In germline, CDR1 is NSHNY, CDR2 SYGAGN. V gave up 0 bases and J gave up 0 bases; unmatched junction bases: 2. The chain's CDR3 is CASSDDWGVNQDTQYF. CDR3 bases read: TGTGCCAGCAGTGATGACTGGGGGGTTAACCAAGAC.